These 18 T cell receptor beta chains share one sample of origin, sequenced in a study of blood T cell repertoires in COVID-19. Generated by immunoSEQ multiplex PCR, the TCRdb table keeps only in-frame clones and is missing some. The sample shows around 190,000 clones, 76% of them seen only once. The specimen was peripheral blood. The receptors were gathered from a woman aged 45-65 years with active or convalescent COVID-19.

The chain carries TRBV30 and TRBJ1-1, with no clear D. Germline CDR1 GTSNPN, CDR2 SVGIG (reference sequence). CDR3 length: 11 amino acids. Trimming pared 5 bases from V and 4 bases from J, leaving 8 bases between. The CDR3 is CAWGRATEAFF. For the CDR3, the DNA is TGTGCCTGGGGGAGGGCCACTGAAGCTTTCTTT.

The gene calls are TRBV30 and TRBJ1-1; weak D call: TRBD1 (5 bases). CDR3 length: 13 residues. Trimming removed 0 bases at V and 6 bases at J, with 11 bases between. CDR1 and CDR2 (germline): GTSNPN, SVGIG (reference sequence). In DNA, the CDR3 is TGTGCCTGGAGTGTAGCGCGGGGCCCTGAAGCTTTCTTT. This gives the protein CAWSVARGPEAFF.

J is TRBJ1-5 and V is TRBV7-9; D unclear. Germline V gene data show CDR1 as SEHNR and CDR2 as FQNEAQ (reference sequence). Trimming stripped 5 bases from V and 8 bases from J, with 10 bases between. This CDR3 region has 12 residues. The CDR3 DNA reads as TGTGCCAGCAGCCGGGAGGTGGAGCCCCAGCATTTT. As protein: CASSREVEPQHF.

This chain links TRBV7-2 with TRBJ2-3; D is unresolved. The V end lost 1 base, the J end lost 2 bases, and 10 bases lay between the germline ends. Germline V gene lookup returns CDR1 SGHTA and CDR2 FQGNSA. This CDR3 contains 15 residues. This CDR3 is CASSLELTYTDTQYF. In DNA, the CDR3 is TGTGCCAGCAGCTTAGAACTAACCTACACAGATACGCAGTATTTT.

The rearrangement links TRBV5-5 to TRBJ2-7, with TRBD1 matching over 7 bases. CDR3 length: 14 residues. Germline V CDR1 and CDR2: SGHKS, YYEKEE (reference sequence). The V gene end was trimmed by 4 bases and the J gene end by 0 bases; junction bases not matched to a gene: 4. The CDR3 region has the DNA TGTGCCAGCAGCCTGGGGACAGCCTCCTACGAGCAGTACTTC. It is translated as CASSLGTASYEQYF.

This chain links TRBV6-5 with TRBJ1-1; 7 bases are shared with TRBD1. The length of the CDR3 is 14 residues. V was pared by 5 bases and J by 4 bases, with 7 bases of the junction left unmatched. Germline V gives CDR1 MNHEY, CDR2 SVGAGI. CDR3 DNA sequence: TGTGCCAGCAGTCTGGAGGGGGCGGGCACTGAAGCTTTCTTT. Its protein is CASSLEGAGTEAFF.

This clone has a handful of counts. V usage is TRBV29-1 and J usage is TRBJ1-5; perhaps TRBD1 as D (6 bases). Germline assignment: CDR1 SQVTM and CDR2 ANQGSEA. There are 13 residues in the CDR3. Trimming removed 4 bases at V and 3 bases at J, with 10 bases between. The CDR3 nucleotides read TGCAGCGTTGCAGGGGAGTACAATCAGCCCCAGCATTTT. Translated, it gives CSVAGEYNQPQHF.

This sequence joins TRBV2 and TRBJ1-2; D perhaps matches TRBD1 (6 bases). The ends were cut back, 6 bases at V and 0 bases at J, with 11 bases in the middle. The CDR3 spans 14 residues. Germline V gives CDR1 SNHLY, CDR2 FYNNEI. The DNA of the CDR3 is TGTGCCAGCAGACCGGGACAAGCTAACTATGGCTACACCTTC. Its translation is CASRPGQANYGYTF.

This sequence joins TRBV9 and TRBJ2-1, with 9 bases aligning to TRBD2. Germline V gene data show CDR1 as SGDLS and CDR2 as YYNGEE. J lost 3 bases, V lost 4 bases, and 8 bases had no gene match. The CDR3 consists of 16 residues. Written as DNA, the CDR3 is TGTGCCAGCAGCCCTCCTGAGACTAGCGGCTACAATGAGCAGTTCTTC. Translating it yields CASSPPETSGYNEQFF.

This clone was seen a handful of times. The chain has TRBV7-9 and TRBJ1-1, with 8 bases aligning to TRBD1. The J segment lost 3 bases and the V segment lost 3 bases, leaving 12 bases of the junction unmatched. CDR3 size: 17 residues. Germline V CDR1 and CDR2: SEHNR, FQNEAQ (reference sequence). The CDR3 reads CASSFLGQEPFDTEAFF. The CDR3 DNA reads as TGTGCCAGCAGCTTCTTGGGACAGGAACCCTTTGACACTGAAGCTTTCTTT.

V gene TRBV9 combines with J gene TRBJ2-3; TRBD2 might be the D (5 bases). The CDR3 extends over 16 amino acids. V dropped 0 bases and J dropped 4 bases, with 15 bases sitting between them. The germline V gene encodes CDR1 SGDLS and CDR2 YYNGEE. CDR3 in DNA: TGTGCCAGCAGCGTAGGTGCCGGGGAAGGCGCAGATACGCAGTATTTT. This sequence encodes CASSVGAGEGADTQYF.

V is TRBV11-2 and J is TRBJ2-1; D is undetermined. This CDR3 contains 13 residues. V lost 5 bases and J 13 bases, leaving 18 bases between the germline ends. Germline V gene lookup returns CDR1 SGHAT and CDR2 FQNNGV. Here the CDR3 DNA reads TGTGCCAGCAGCCCTTTCCGGCTAGAGAGTCAGTTCTTC. Its protein product is CASSPFRLESQFF.

The chain joins TRBV7-3 to TRBJ2-5, with 7 bases that match TRBD2. CDR1 is SGHTA and CDR2 is FQGTGA in the germline V gene. With V trimmed by 6 bases and J by 5 bases, 6 bases remained unmatched. This CDR3 comprises 13 residues. The CDR3 coding sequence is TGTGCCAGCAGTCCTAACGGGGGGGAGACCCAGTACTTC. This codes for CASSPNGGETQYF.

CDR3 protein: CASSQETSGTTGELFF. The CDR3 DNA follows: TGTGCCAGCAGCCAAGAAACTAGTGGAACGACCGGGGAGCTGTTTTTT. The rearrangement uses TRBV4-2 and TRBJ2-2, with TRBD2 as a possible D gene (5 bases). The CDR3 extends over 16 amino acids. Trimming removed 0 bases from V and 5 bases from J, with 13 bases in between. Germline V gene lookup returns CDR1 LGHNA and CDR2 YNFKEQ.

J is TRBJ1-2 and V is TRBV19; D not certain. The CDR3 runs 14 residues. With 1 base removed from V and 6 bases from J, the gap between germline ends came to 12 bases. Germline V gene lookup returns CDR1 LNHDA and CDR2 SQIVND (reference sequence). DNA for the CDR3: TGTGCCAGTAGTATAGGCGCCGCGCGCGATGGCTACACCTTC. It specifies CASSIGAARDGYTF.

The genes are TRBV5-1 and TRBJ1-6; tentative D call: TRBD1 (5 bases). Trimming cost V 0 bases and J 0 bases, with 13 bases left between them. Germline V CDR1 and CDR2: SGHRS, YFSETQ. The CDR3 sequence is 18 residues long. CDR3 DNA: TGCGCCAGCAGCTTGGTACCGACAGATAGCTCCTATAATTCACCCCTCCACTTT. Its protein is CASSLVPTDSSYNSPLHF. Complete variable domain (other parts from reference TRBV5-1 and TRBJ1-6): KAGVTQTPRYLIKTRGQQVTLSCSPISGHRSVSWYQQTPGQGLQFLFEYFSETQRNKGNFPGRFSGRQFSNSRSEMNVSTLELGDSALYLCASSLVPTDSSYNSPLHFGNGTRLTVT.

This clone occurred a few times. The chain links TRBV2 to TRBJ2-5, with D possibly being TRBD2 (5 bases). Trimming pared 4 bases from V and 2 bases from J, leaving 14 bases between. This CDR3 has 15 amino acids. CDR1 is SNHLY, CDR2 FYNNEI, per germline. CDR3 DNA sequence: TGTGCCAGCAGTGTTCCGACCTCGGGGCAAGAGACCCAGTACTTC. It encodes CASSVPTSGQETQYF.

The chain joins TRBV12-3 or TRBV12-4 to TRBJ1-2; D unclear. Between the trimmed V and J ends, which lost 4 bases and 6 bases, there was a span of 9 bases. This CDR3 is built from 12 residues. This chain's CDR3 is CASSYAYDGYTF. The CDR3 coding sequence is TGTGCCAGCAGTTATGCCTATGATGGCTACACCTTC.